Below, 5 T cell receptor beta chains from the same sample are listed, as sequenced in a study of cytomegalovirus exposure and HLA in healthy donors. PCR employed 60 Vbeta and 13 Jbeta primers. TCRdb keeps only in-frame clones here, not all; method: immunoSEQ multiplex PCR. This table holds 95,000 to 150,000 clones, roughly 15% found once. Sequenced: PBMCs. The receptors shown here come from a female donor in good health and CMV-seropositive.

The sample holds a few counts of this clone. This rearrangement joins TRBV28 to TRBJ1-1, with D perhaps TRBD1 (6 bases). V lost 6 bases and J lost 4, with 12 bases in between. The V gene's germline CDR1 is MDHEN and CDR2 SYDVKM. The CDR3 sequence is 13 residues long. The CDR3 here is CASSVQGITEAFF. The CDR3 DNA is TGTGCCAGCAGCGTCCAGGGGATCACTGAAGCTTTCTTT.

The V and J genes are TRBV4-1 and TRBJ1-4; 11 nucleotides line up with TRBD1. This CDR3 is built from 15 residues. Germline CDR1 reads MGHRA; CDR2 reads YSYEKL. With 2 bases clipped from V and 7 bases from J, the junction kept 3 bases outside the gene matches. CDR3 DNA: TGCGCCAGCAGCCAACCCGGGACAGGGGGTGAAAAACTGTTTTTT. As protein: CASSQPGTGGEKLFF.

The gene calls are TRBV7-9 and TRBJ2-5, with unresolved D. Trimming shortened V by 8 bases and J by 5 bases, and 6 bases separated the two germline ends. CDR1 and CDR2 from the germline V gene are SEHNR and FQNEAQ (reference sequence). The CDR3 runs to 10 residues. This CDR3 reads CASELETQYF. CDR3 sequence (DNA): TGTGCCAGCGAGTTGGAGACCCAGTACTTC.

The V call is TRBV20-1, the J call TRBJ2-1; no reliable D call. With 2 bases removed from V and 8 bases from J, the gap between germline ends came to 7 bases. CDR1 and CDR2 from the germline V gene are DFQATT and SNEGSKA (reference sequence). The CDR3 sequence is 11 residues long. The CDR3 DNA follows: TGCAGTGCTAGAATAATCGATGAGCAGTTCTTC. Translated: CSARIIDEQFF.

This clone was seen more than once but under ten times. V usage is TRBV5-4 and J usage is TRBJ2-7, with 10 nucleotides matching TRBD1. The CDR3 sequence is 14 residues long. V lost 7 bases and J lost 3; bases outside the gene matches: 7. Germline V gene sequence: CDR1 SGHNT, CDR2 YYREEE (reference sequence). The CDR3 reads CASQTGTGVYEQYF. In nucleotides, the CDR3 is TGTGCCAGCCAGACCGGGACAGGGGTCTACGAGCAGTACTTC.